This T cell receptor (beta chain) was profiled in a study of blood T cell repertoires in COVID-19. This clone was seen a handful of times. There are 15 residues in the CDR3. The V end lost 8 bases, the J end lost 4 bases, and 18 bases lay between the germline ends. The germline gives CDR1 SEHNR, CDR2 FQNEAQ (reference sequence). How the authors handled the data: Using reference gene primer amplification, nucleated cell counts were estimated. Sequencing was performed with immunoSEQ multiplex PCR; in TCRdb, only in-frame clones are kept and a portion is missing. V and J calls and clone size are those listed in that table; D and trimming were worked out from the DNA. The repertoire includes over 150,000 clones, roughly 80% of them detected once, and 17% sits in the top ten.

This sequence originates from a woman aged 50 to 60 who had recovered from COVID-19. Sequenced input: PBMCs or T cells enriched from blood (not recorded which). The V call is TRBV7-9, the J call TRBJ2-1, with D possibly being TRBD2 (7 bases). The CDR3 sequence: CASSLIGGQYNEQFF. CDR3 coding DNA: TGTGCCAGCTCATTGATCGGGGGGCAATACAATGAGCAGTTCTTC.